Included here is one T cell receptor (beta chain) sequence, with context. Germline V gene data show CDR1 as SGHNT and CDR2 as YYREEE (reference sequence). The CDR3 is made up of 17 amino acids. J was trimmed by 4 bases and V by 6 bases; bases with no gene match: 10. Here immunoSEQ multiplex PCR was the method, and the copy in TCRdb shows in-frame clones only, minus some. The sample holds about 55,000 clones; roughly 85% are singletons and the top ten take approximately 6%. This record belongs to a study of blood T cell repertoires in COVID-19. The gene calls are TRBV5-4 and TRBJ2-3, with 14 bases lining up with TRBD2. The sequencing input was peripheral blood. This sequence originates from a human donor in a cohort sampled during active or convalescent COVID-19. The CDR3 reads CASTSGGTSGGADTQYF. CDR3 nucleotide sequence: TGTGCCAGCACCTCCGGTGGGACTAGCGGGGGTGCAGATACGCAGTATTTT.